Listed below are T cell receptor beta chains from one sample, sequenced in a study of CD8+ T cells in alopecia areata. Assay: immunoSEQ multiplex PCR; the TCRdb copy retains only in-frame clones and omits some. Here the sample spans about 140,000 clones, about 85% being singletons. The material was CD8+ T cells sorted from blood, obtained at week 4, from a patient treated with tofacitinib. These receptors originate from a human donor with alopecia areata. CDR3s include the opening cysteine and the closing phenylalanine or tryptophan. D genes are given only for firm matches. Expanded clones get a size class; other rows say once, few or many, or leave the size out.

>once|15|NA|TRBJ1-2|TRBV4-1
TGCGCCAGCAGCCAAGTTGCCAATAGTGACTATGGCTACACCTTC
CASSQVANSDYGYTF
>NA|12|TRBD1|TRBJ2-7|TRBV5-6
TGTGCCAGCAGCCAAGGGACAGCCGAGCAGTACTTC
CASSQGTAEQYF
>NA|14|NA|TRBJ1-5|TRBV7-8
TGTGCCAGCAGGTCAGACGGGAACTATCAGCCCCAGCATTTT
CASRSDGNYQPQHF
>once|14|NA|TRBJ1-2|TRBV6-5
TGTGCCAGCAGTTACGGGACACCCAACTATGGCTACACCTTC
CASSYGTPNYGYTF
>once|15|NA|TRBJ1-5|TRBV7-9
TGTGCCAGCAGCCACTCGACAGCGCGCAATCAGCCCCAGCATTTT
CASSHSTARNQPQHF
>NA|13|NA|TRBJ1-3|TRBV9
TGTGCCAGCAGCGTAGCAGGGAAAAACACCATATATTTT
CASSVAGKNTIYF
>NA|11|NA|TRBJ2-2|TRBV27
TGTGCCAGCGCCGGGCCCGGGGAGCTGTTTTTT
CASAGPGELFF
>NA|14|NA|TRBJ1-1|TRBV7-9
TGTGCCAGCAGCTTCGCGTCAGCTACAACTGAAGCTTTCTTT
CASSFASATTEAFF
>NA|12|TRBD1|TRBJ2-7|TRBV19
TGTGCCAGTGGACAGGGGACCTACGAGCAGTACTTC
CASGQGTYEQYF
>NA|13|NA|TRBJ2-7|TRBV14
TGTGCCAGCAGTTGGACAGGGACTAGCGAGCAGTACTTC
CASSWTGTSEQYF
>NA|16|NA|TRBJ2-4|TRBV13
TGTGCCAGCAGCCCCAATCAGGACCGGAAAGAAAACATTCAGTACTTC
CASSPNQDRKENIQYF
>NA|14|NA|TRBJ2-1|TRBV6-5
TGTGCCAGCAGGTCTCTAGGGTCCTACAATGAGCAGTTCTTC
CASRSLGSYNEQFF
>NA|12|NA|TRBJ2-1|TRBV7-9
TGTGCCAGCAGCAGAGCGGGCAATGAGCAGTTCTTC
CASSRAGNEQFF
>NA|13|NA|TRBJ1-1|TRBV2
TGTGCCAGCAGTGAAGCTTATCCGCAGGAAGCTTTCTTT
CASSEAYPQEAFF
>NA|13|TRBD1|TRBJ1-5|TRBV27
TGTGCCAGCGGGGACAGGGTTTATCAGCCCCAGCATTTT
CASGDRVYQPQHF
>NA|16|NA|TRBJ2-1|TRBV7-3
TGTGCCAGCAGCTTAGGGGTAGCCGGCTCCTACAATGAGCAGTTCTTC
CASSLGVAGSYNEQFF
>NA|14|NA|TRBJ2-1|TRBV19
TGTGCCAGTAGTATAGGTGGGGGATACAATGAGCAGTTCTTC
CASSIGGGYNEQFF
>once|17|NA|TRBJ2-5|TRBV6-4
TGTGCCAGCAGTGACTCTTTCTTTCACCCGAGACGTGAGACCCAGTACTTC
CASSDSFFHPRRETQYF
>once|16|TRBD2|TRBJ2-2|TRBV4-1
TGCGCCAGCAGCCCCCTTTTCCAGCGGGAGAACGGGGAGCTGTTTTTT
CASSPLFQRENGELFF
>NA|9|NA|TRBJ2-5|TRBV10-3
TGTGCCACCCGGGAGACCCAGTACTTC
CATRETQYF
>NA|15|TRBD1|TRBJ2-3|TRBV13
TGTGCCAGCAGCCACTGGGGACAGGGGAAAGATACGCAGTATTTT
CASSHWGQGKDTQYF
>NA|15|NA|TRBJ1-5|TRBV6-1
TGTGCCAGCAGTGACGACGGTATTAGCAATCAGCCCCAGCATTTT
CASSDDGISNQPQHF
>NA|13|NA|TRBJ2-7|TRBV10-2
TGCGCCAGCAGTGGTCTCAGTAGACACGAGCAGTACTTC
CASSGLSRHEQYF
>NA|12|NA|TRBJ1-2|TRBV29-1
TGCAGCGTTGAAAACTCCAACTATGGCTACACCTTC
CSVENSNYGYTF
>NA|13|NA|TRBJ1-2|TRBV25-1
TGTGCCAGCAGTGAGTCTGGGGCCGGTGGCTACACCTTC
CASSESGAGGYTF
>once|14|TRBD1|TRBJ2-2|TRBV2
TGTGCCACTTACCGGGACAGGAACACCGGGGAGCTGTTTTTT
CATYRDRNTGELFF
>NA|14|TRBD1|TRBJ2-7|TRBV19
TGTGCCAGTAGTCGGGGGACAGGGGTCTACGAGCAGTACTTC
CASSRGTGVYEQYF
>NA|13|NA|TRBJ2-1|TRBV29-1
TGCAGCGGGGACTTAGGGTCCTACAATGAGCAGTTCTTC
CSGDLGSYNEQFF
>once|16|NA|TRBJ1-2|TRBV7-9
TGTGCCAGCAGCTACCGGCGGGAAACGGGATTTTACGGCTACACCTTC
CASSYRRETGFYGYTF
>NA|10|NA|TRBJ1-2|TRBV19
TGTGCCTCGAACTCCGGTGGCTACACCTTC
CASNSGGYTF
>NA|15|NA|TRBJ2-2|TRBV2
TGTGCCAGCAGTGATGACCAGGGGGGAACCGGGGAGCTGTTTTTT
CASSDDQGGTGELFF
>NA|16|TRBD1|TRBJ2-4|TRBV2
TGTGCCAGCAGGTTAACCTCGGGACAGGGTGAAAACATTCAGTACTTC
CASRLTSGQGENIQYF
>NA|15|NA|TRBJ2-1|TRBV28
TGTGCCAGCACCCTGGATGGAGGGACGTACAATGAGCAGTTCTTC
CASTLDGGTYNEQFF
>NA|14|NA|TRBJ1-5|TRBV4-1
TGCGCCAGCAGCCAAGAAGGCAGTCGTCAGCCCCAGCATTTT
CASSQEGSRQPQHF
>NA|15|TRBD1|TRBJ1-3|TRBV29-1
TGCAGCGTTGAAAGCGTAGGGGACAGGGGGGACACCATATATTTT
CSVESVGDRGDTIYF
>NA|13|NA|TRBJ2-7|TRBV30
TGTGCCTGGAGTGTCGGGGCAACCTACGAGCAGTACTTC
CAWSVGATYEQYF
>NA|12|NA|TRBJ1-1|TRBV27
TGTGCCTCCCGCCGAGGCGACACTGAAGCTTTCTTT
CASRRGDTEAFF
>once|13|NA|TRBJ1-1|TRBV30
TGTGCCTGGAGTGTACAGGGGAACACTGAAGCTTTCTTT
CAWSVQGNTEAFF
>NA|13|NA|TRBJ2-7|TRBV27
TGTGCCAGCAGTGCCGCGACAGCCTACGAGCAGTACTTC
CASSAATAYEQYF
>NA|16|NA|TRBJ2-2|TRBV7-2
TGTGCCAGCAGCTTGTACCGCGACTTAAACACCGGGGAGCTGTTTTTT
CASSLYRDLNTGELFF
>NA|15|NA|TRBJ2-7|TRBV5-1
TGCGCCAGCAGCTTGGGCGCGGGATCTGGGTACGAGCAGTACTTC
CASSLGAGSGYEQYF
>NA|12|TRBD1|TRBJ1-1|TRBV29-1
TGCAGCGTGGAACAGGGGATCACTGAAGCTTTCTTT
CSVEQGITEAFF
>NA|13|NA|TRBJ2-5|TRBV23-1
TGCGCCACTAATACAGGGTACCAAGAGACCCAGTACTTC
CATNTGYQETQYF